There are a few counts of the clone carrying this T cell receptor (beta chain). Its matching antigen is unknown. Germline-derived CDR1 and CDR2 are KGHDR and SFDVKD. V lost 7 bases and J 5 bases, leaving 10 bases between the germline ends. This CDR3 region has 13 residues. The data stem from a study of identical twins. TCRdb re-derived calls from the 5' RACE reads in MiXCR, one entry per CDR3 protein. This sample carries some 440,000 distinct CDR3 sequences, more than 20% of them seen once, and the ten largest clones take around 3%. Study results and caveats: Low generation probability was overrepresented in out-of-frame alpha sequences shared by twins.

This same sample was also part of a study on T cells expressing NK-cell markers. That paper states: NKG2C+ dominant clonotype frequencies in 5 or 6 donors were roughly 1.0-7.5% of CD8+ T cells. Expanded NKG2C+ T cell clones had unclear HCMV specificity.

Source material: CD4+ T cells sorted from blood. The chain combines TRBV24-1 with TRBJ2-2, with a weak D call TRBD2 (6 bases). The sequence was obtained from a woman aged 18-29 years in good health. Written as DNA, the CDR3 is TGTGCCACCAGCCCTGGGACTACCGGGGAGCTGTTTTTT. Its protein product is CATSPGTTGELFF.